Below are 18 T cell receptor beta chains sequenced from a single sample in a study of patients and donors after allogeneic stem cell transplantation. A single record per CDR3 protein comes from TCRdb applying MiXCR to the RT-PCR reads. The sample contains 150,000 to 200,000 distinct CDR3 sequences, 24% of which appear only once. The material sequenced was blood, either unsorted or a sorted T cell fraction (not recorded which). The receptors come from a human donor who was either an allogeneic HSCT recipient or a stem cell or donor lymphocyte infusion donor (not recorded which). It is not recorded whose cells these are; they may come from a transplant donor.

This clonotype was observed a few times. This sequence joins TRBV29-1 and TRBJ1-1; D ambiguous. The germline V gene encodes CDR1 SQVTM and CDR2 ANQGSEA. Between the trimmed V and J ends, which lost 1 base and 7 bases, there was a span of 13 bases. The CDR3 has 13 residues. The CDR3 bases are TGCAGCGTTGAAGGGTCGGGGTGGAGTGAAGCTTTCTTT. Amino acids: CSVEGSGWSEAFF.

The genes are TRBV20-1 and TRBJ2-7; 12 bases match TRBD2. From germline, CDR1 is DFQATT and CDR2 SNEGSKA (reference sequence). J lost 3 bases, V lost 1 base, and 4 bases had no gene match. The CDR3 contains 15 residues. The CDR3, as DNA: TGCAGTGCTAGAGTTTCGACTAGCGGGGGCTACGAGCAGTACTTC. The encoded protein is CSARVSTSGGYEQYF.

The gene calls are TRBV12-3 or TRBV12-4 and TRBJ1-5, with no clear D. V was shortened by 6 bases and J by 1 base, with 10 bases between the two germline ends. This CDR3 is built from 14 residues. CDR3 protein: CASRRSGSNQPQHF. In nucleotides, the CDR3 is TGTGCCAGCAGACGATCGGGGAGCAATCAGCCCCAGCATTTT.

The chain has TRBV12-5 and TRBJ2-1; 13 positions agree with TRBD2. The CDR3 length is 15 residues. V trimming: 11 bases; J trimming: 6 bases; junction bases outside the gene matches: 10. Germline CDR1 LGHNT, CDR2 FRNRAP. CDR3 region: CAVSGTSGVGNEQFF. In DNA form, the CDR3 reads TGTGCTGTATCCGGGACTAGCGGGGTTGGCAATGAGCAGTTCTTC.

This clonotype was seen more than once but under ten times. The CDR3 DNA sequence: TGTGCCAGCAGTTTACCGACAGGAAATAGCAATCAGCCCCAGCATTTT. This sequence encodes CASSLPTGNSNQPQHF. This sequence joins TRBV12-3 or TRBV12-4 and TRBJ1-5, with D perhaps matching TRBD1 (6 bases). The CDR3 totals 16 residues. Trimming left V 2 bases short and J 0 bases short, with 11 bases between.

This chain connects TRBV7-2 to TRBJ2-5; 8 nucleotides line up with TRBD2. The CDR3 consists of 17 residues. Germline trimming cut 2 bases from V and 0 bases from J; bases unmatched to any gene: 8. From germline, CDR1 is SGHTA and CDR2 FQGNSA. Here the CDR3 DNA reads TGTGCCAGCAGCTTAAGAGGTAGCGGGACGTACCAAGAGACCCAGTACTTC. This codes for CASSLRGSGTYQETQYF.

The chain combines TRBV20-1 with TRBJ1-1; no definite D call. Germline loops: CDR1 DFQATT, CDR2 SNEGSKA (reference sequence). The V end was cut by 0 bases, the J end by 0 bases, with 11 bases between. The CDR3 is made up of 15 amino acids. The CDR3 DNA reads TGCAGTGCTAGAGAGGCAAGCCAAATGAACACTGAAGCTTTCTTT. Translating gives CSAREASQMNTEAFF.

This clonotype was seen more than once but under ten times. J is TRBJ2-7 and V is TRBV12-3 or TRBV12-4; TRBD1 might be the D (6 bases). V dropped 5 bases and J dropped 3 bases, with 17 bases sitting between them. The CDR3 totals 15 residues. The CDR3 region is CASSAEDRTYYEQYF. CDR3 nucleotides: TGTGCCAGCAGTGCCGAAGACAGGACTTACTACGAGCAGTACTTC.

The chain carries TRBV7-2 and TRBJ2-1; D not resolved. The V end lost 6 bases, the J end lost 6 bases, and 15 bases lay between the germline ends. The CDR3 runs to 14 residues. Per the germline V gene, CDR1 is SGHTA and CDR2 is FQGNSA. The CDR3 protein is CASRYTLSANEQFF. For the CDR3, the DNA is TGTGCCAGCAGGTACACCTTATCTGCCAATGAGCAGTTCTTC.

V is TRBV2 and J is TRBJ1-2; a possible D gene is TRBD1 (6 bases). The CDR3 covers 18 residues. Trimming cost V 3 bases and J 0 bases, with 20 bases left between them. Germline V lookup: CDR1 SNHLY, CDR2 FYNNEI. CDR3 DNA: TGTGCCAGCAGTGAGTCAGGGGCGGCCAACTTCACTAACTATGGCTACACCTTC. Protein: CASSESGAANFTNYGYTF.

The chain employs TRBV29-1 and TRBJ2-5; 9 nucleotides agree with TRBD1. The CDR3 extends over 15 amino acids. The V and J ends lost 0 bases and 3 bases, in that order; junction bases with no gene match: 5. Germline V CDR1 and CDR2: SQVTM, ANQGSEA. The CDR3 DNA reads TGCAGCGTTGAAGAAGACAGGGGGAAAAAAGAGACCCAGTACTTC. Protein product: CSVEEDRGKKETQYF.

The J gene is TRBJ2-2, the V gene TRBV20-1; TRBD2 aligns across 12 bases. This CDR3 has 18 residues. The junction had 13 bases not matched to a gene; V was cut back by 2 bases and J by 6 bases. Germline assignment: CDR1 DFQATT and CDR2 SNEGSKA (reference sequence). The DNA for the CDR3 is TGCAGTGCTAGAAAAGGACTAGCGGGATTTTCGGATGCCGGGGAGCTGTTTTTT. Its protein product is CSARKGLAGFSDAGELFF.

This sequence joins TRBV5-1 and TRBJ2-1; D is uncertain. The V gene's germline CDR1 is SGHRS and CDR2 YFSETQ. This CDR3 region has 13 residues. The germline V and J ends were trimmed by 2 bases and 6 bases, with 9 bases remaining between them. The CDR3 loop is CASSLSSGNEQFF. In DNA form, the CDR3 reads TGCGCCAGCAGCTTATCCTCTGGCAATGAGCAGTTCTTC.

The sample holds one count of this clonotype. This chain joins TRBV20-1 and TRBJ2-7, with a tentative D call TRBD1 (6 bases). The germline V and J ends were trimmed by 1 base and 2 bases, with 9 bases remaining between them. The CDR3 consists of 13 residues. CDR1 is DFQATT, CDR2 SNEGSKA, per germline (reference sequence). For the CDR3, the DNA is TGCAGTGCTAGAGTGGCAGGGGCCTACGAGCAGTACTTC. This gives the protein CSARVAGAYEQYF.

The chain links TRBV6-6 to TRBJ1-2; 8 bases are shared with TRBD1. Germline CDR1 MNHNY, CDR2 SVGAGI (reference sequence). The CDR3 runs to 14 residues. Trimming took 1 base from V and 9 from J; bases not matched to a gene: 7. CDR3 coding DNA: TGTGCCAGCAGTTACTTCGAGGACAGGGATAGCTACACCTTC. Amino acid sequence: CASSYFEDRDSYTF.

This clonotype was detected only a few times. This rearrangement joins TRBV4-1 to TRBJ1-1; a possible D gene is TRBD1 (6 bases). Per germline, CDR1 MGHRA and CDR2 YSYEKL. V lost 0 bases and J lost 0, with 17 bases in between. The CDR3 totals 18 residues. The CDR3 protein is CASSQDPIGGYMNTEAFF. The CDR3 nucleotides are TGCGCCAGCAGCCAAGATCCGATAGGGGGTTACATGAACACTGAAGCTTTCTTT.

The chain links TRBV6-2 or TRBV6-3 to TRBJ2-5; D is undetermined. V was shortened by 5 bases and J by 4 bases, with 11 bases between the two germline ends. The CDR3 has 13 residues. Germline CDR1 reads MNHEY; CDR2 reads SVGEGT. The DNA for the CDR3 is TGTGCCAGCAGTGCTCTCCCAGGAGAGACCCAGTACTTC. Encoded protein: CASSALPGETQYF.

This clonotype was observed a few times. V is TRBV3-1 and J is TRBJ1-4, with 9 bases lining up with TRBD1. Looked up from germline, CDR1 is LGHDT and CDR2 is YNNKEL (reference sequence). V lost 4 bases and J lost 11; bases outside the gene matches: 14. The CDR3 totals 16 residues. CDR3 loop: CASSPLRGTGILKLFF. As DNA, the CDR3 is TGTGCCAGCAGCCCTCTTCGCGGGACAGGGATTTTGAAACTGTTTTTT. The entire variable domain, with the rest obtained from reference TRBV3-1 and TRBJ1-4, is as follows: DTAVSQTPKYLVTQMGNDKSIKCEQNLGHDTMYWYKQDSKKFLKIMFSYNNKELIINETVPNRFSPKSPDKAHLNLHINSLELGDSAVYFCASSPLRGTGILKLFFGSGTQLSVL.